The 21 T cell receptor beta chains given below trace back to one sample, sequenced in a study of breast tumors, draining lymph nodes, adjacent tissues. The lymph nodes were axillary draining lymph nodes from breast cancer patients. TCRdb recomputed calls from the multiplex PCR reads with MiXCR, one row per CDR3 protein. Of 150,000 to 200,000 distinct CDR3 sequences listed, 30% to 35% are singletons. The sequenced sample consisted of axillary lymph node tissue. The receptor set was obtained from a female donor with breast cancer. Some clones in this sample may be carry-over from other donors' samples.

A note on this clonotype: A read error is possible here, since a much larger clone lies one base away. V gene TRBV5-6 combines with J gene TRBJ2-2; D gene ambiguous. Trimming left V 0 bases short and J 4 bases short, with 7 bases between. CDR1 is SGHDT and CDR2 is YYEEEE in the germline V gene. The CDR3 is 14 amino acids. The CDR3 DNA follows: TGTGCCAGCAGCTTGGGCGATCCCACCGGGGAGCTGTTTTTT. It specifies CASSLGDPTGELFF.

This clonotype was recorded a few times. This may come from a read error, since a much larger clone is one base off. V usage is TRBV20-1 and J usage is TRBJ2-7; tentatively, D is TRBD1 (6 bases). V dropped 0 bases and J dropped 9 bases, with 15 bases sitting between them. Per germline, CDR1 DFQATT and CDR2 SNEGSKA (reference sequence). This CDR3 region has 13 residues. The CDR3 spells CSARDTGLHAQYF. CDR3 nucleotides: TGCAGTGCTAGAGATACAGGGCTGCACGCGCAGTACTTC.

This clonotype was found a few times. A much bigger clone sits one base away, suggesting this may be a read error. The rearrangement joins TRBV20-1 to TRBJ2-5, with 11 bases fitting TRBD2. With V trimmed by 1 base and J by 2 bases, 6 bases remained unmatched. CDR1 DFQATT and CDR2 SNEGSKA come from the germline V gene (reference sequence). The CDR3 spans 16 residues. This CDR3 reads CSARALAGGSQETQYF. CDR3 DNA sequence: TGCAGTGCTAGAGCCCTAGCGGGGGGCTCGCAAGAGACCCAGTACTTC.

This clonotype was seen a handful of times. The rearrangement links TRBV3-1 to TRBJ2-7; D is unresolved. V was pared by 3 bases and J by 6 bases, with 12 bases between. Germline CDR1 reads LGHDT; CDR2 reads YNNKEL (reference sequence). The CDR3 loop spans 13 amino acids. CDR3 amino acids: CASSQARNSEQYF. The CDR3 DNA follows: TGTGCCAGCAGCCAGGCCCGCAATAGCGAGCAGTACTTC.

This clonotype occurred many times. The chain has TRBV25-1 and TRBJ1-4, with a weak D call TRBD1 (5 bases). Germline CDR1 and CDR2: MGHDK and SYGVNS. Trimming pared 3 bases from V and 8 bases from J, leaving 10 bases between. This CDR3 is built from 13 residues. The CDR3, as DNA: TGTGCCAGCAGTGAGGGGGGACGAGAAAAACTGTTTTTT. This gives the protein CASSEGGREKLFF.

As concerns this clonotype: Being one base from a much bigger clone, this may be a read error. This rearrangement joins TRBV7-9 to TRBJ2-1, with 8 bases lining up with TRBD2. CDR1 SEHNR and CDR2 FQNEAQ come from the germline V gene (reference sequence). The CDR3 covers 15 residues. The CDR3 reads CASSYSGRQNNEQLF. The CDR3 nucleotides are TGTGCCAGCAGTTACAGCGGGAGACAAAACAATGAGCAGCTCTTC. Full variable domain (rest looked up from reference TRBV7-9 and TRBJ2-1): DTGVSQNPRHKITKRGQNVTFRCDPISEHNRLYWYRQTLGQGPEFLTYFQNEAQLEKSRLLSDRFSAERPKGSFSTLEIQRTEQGDSAMYLCASSYSGRQNNEQLFGPGTRLTVL.

This chain joins TRBV12-3 or TRBV12-4 and TRBJ2-5, with D possibly being TRBD2 (6 bases). Trimming shortened V by 2 bases and J by 6 bases, and 16 bases separated the two germline ends. This CDR3 comprises 15 residues. CDR3 amino acids: CASSLRRGWGKTQYF. The CDR3 nucleotides are TGTGCCAGCAGTTTAAGACGGGGGTGGGGAAAGACCCAGTACTTC.

This clonotype was detected many times. This chain joins TRBV6-6 and TRBJ1-6; 7 bases fit TRBD1. Germline CDR1 MNHNY, CDR2 SVGAGI (reference sequence). The V segment lost 0 bases and the J segment 6 bases; nucleotides outside the gene matches: 2. This CDR3 region has 15 residues. The CDR3: CASSYSTGSNSPLHF. CDR3 DNA: TGTGCCAGCAGTTACTCGACAGGGAGTAATTCACCCCTCCACTTT.

At least ten counts were recorded for this clonotype. The J gene is TRBJ2-1, the V gene TRBV19, with D unclear. V was cut by 5 bases and J by 8 bases, with 13 bases left in between. This CDR3 spans 13 amino acids. Germline loops: CDR1 LNHDA, CDR2 SQIVND (reference sequence). The CDR3 DNA reads TGTGCCAGTAGTTTCGTAGGTCGCGATGAGCAGTTCTTC. This sequence encodes CASSFVGRDEQFF.

This clonotype was recorded many times. The chain employs TRBV4-2 and TRBJ2-2, with TRBD2 matching over 9 bases. Trimming at V came to 0 bases and at J to 8 bases, leaving 7 bases not matched to a gene. The CDR3 consists of 16 residues. Germline loops: CDR1 LGHNA, CDR2 YNFKEQ. The CDR3 loop reads CASSQDLAGGSGELFF. In DNA, the CDR3 is TGTGCCAGCAGCCAAGATTTGGCGGGGGGGTCTGGGGAGCTGTTTTTT.

Many counts were recorded for this clonotype. The junction and the germline gene differ at one end; a read error may be behind it. The chain's CDR3 is CASSRDRGRRHGNTIYF. The CDR3 bases are TGTGCCAGCAGCCGGGACAGGGGGCGGCGTCATGGAAACACCATATACTTT. This sequence joins TRBV6-5 and TRBJ1-3; 12 nucleotides agree with TRBD1. This CDR3 has 17 residues. Germline V gene data show CDR1 as MNHEY and CDR2 as SVGAGI.

This clonotype showed up many times. The chain is built from TRBV7-3 and TRBJ2-1, with D perhaps TRBD2 (6 bases). The CDR3 spans 13 residues. CDR1 is SGHTA and CDR2 is FQGTGA in the germline V gene. Trimming took 5 bases from V and 8 from J, leaving 13 bases between them. CDR3 loop: CASSHPGLHEQFF. Here the CDR3 DNA reads TGTGCCAGCAGCCATCCGGGACTGCATGAGCAGTTCTTC.

Regarding this clonotype: One end of the junction fails to match germline, which may point to a read error. This chain links TRBV20-1 with TRBJ1-2, with TRBD1 as a possible D gene (5 bases). The CDR3 is made up of 11 amino acids. Germline V lookup: CDR1 DFQATT, CDR2 SNEGSKA (reference sequence). For the CDR3, the DNA is TGCAGTGCTAGGGACAACTACGGCTACACCTTC. Amino acids: CSARDNYGYTF.

This clonotype has ten or more counts. This chain uses TRBV6-1 with TRBJ2-5, with TRBD2 matching over 9 bases. The CDR3 spans 15 residues. Trimming took 3 bases from V and 1 from J; bases not matched to a gene: 3. Per germline, CDR1 MNHNS and CDR2 SASEGT. CDR3 sequence reads: CASSESAGGQETQYF. Written as DNA, the CDR3 is TGTGCCAGCAGTGAGTCAGCGGGGGGCCAAGAGACCCAGTACTTC.

Comment on this clonotype: A much bigger clone sits one base away, suggesting this may be a read error. The chain uses TRBV11-2 and TRBJ2-1; no reliable D call. The CDR3 covers 12 residues. Germline CDR1 SGHAT, CDR2 FQNNGV. In DNA, the CDR3 is TGTGCCAGCAGCTTAAAAGAGAATGCGCAGTTCTTC. The encoded protein is CASSLKENAQFF. Combining the CDR3 with reference TRBV11-2 and TRBJ2-1 gives the whole variable domain EAGVAQSPRYKIIEKRQSVAFWCNPISGHATLYWYQQILGQGPKLLIQFQNNGVVDDSQLPKDRFSAERLKGVDSTLKIQPAKLEDSAVYLCASSLKENAQFFGPGTRLTVL.

This clonotype was observed many times. The rearrangement joins TRBV4-1 to TRBJ1-3, with D unclear. Trimming cost V 3 bases and J 0 bases, with 9 bases left between them. The germline V gene encodes CDR1 MGHRA and CDR2 YSYEKL. The CDR3 length is 15 residues. CDR3 sequence: CASSHRKFSGNTIYF. CDR3 nucleotide sequence: TGCGCCAGCAGCCACCGTAAGTTCTCTGGAAACACCATATATTTT.

The chain links TRBV29-1 to TRBJ1-1; D is uncertain. CDR1 is SQVTM and CDR2 is ANQGSEA in the germline V gene. The V and J ends lost 7 bases and 0 bases respectively, with 15 bases between them. The CDR3 is made up of 14 amino acids. CDR3 bases: TGCAGCGCCCGAAGGGCCCGTATGAACACTGAAGCTTTCTTT. It encodes CSARRARMNTEAFF.

A word on this clonotype: This may come from a read error, since a much larger clone is one base off. The rearrangement joins TRBV12-3 or TRBV12-4 to TRBJ1-4; D possibly corresponds to TRBD1 (6 bases). The CDR3 runs to 14 residues. Trimming removed 5 bases at V and 8 bases at J, with 15 bases between. This CDR3 is CASSHQGLGEKLFF. The CDR3 DNA is TGTGCCAGCAGTCACCAGGGGCTGGGAGAAAAACTGTTTTTT.

This clonotype was observed many times. Here the CDR3 reads CAISGSGGSYEQYF. In DNA, the CDR3 is TGTGCCATCAGTGGGTCGGGCGGATCATACGAGCAGTACTTC. The chain recombines TRBV10-3 with TRBJ2-7; D gene uncertain. The CDR3 has 14 residues. The V end was cut by 4 bases, the J end by 4 bases, with 14 bases between. The V gene's germline CDR1 is ENHRY and CDR2 SYGVKD.

This clonotype showed up just a few times. This may be a read error, as it is one base from a much larger clone. The V call is TRBV20-1, the J call TRBJ2-7; D is perhaps TRBD2 (5 bases). CDR3 length: 11 residues. Germline CDR1 reads DFQATT; CDR2 reads SNEGSKA (reference sequence). The CDR3: CSAAPGYEQSF. The DNA for the CDR3 is TGCAGTGCTGCTCCGGGATACGAGCAGTCCTTC.

The chain combines TRBV24-1 with TRBJ2-3; D gene ambiguous. CDR3 size: 14 residues. Germline V gene sequence: CDR1 KGHDR, CDR2 SFDVKD. The CDR3 region has the DNA TGTACCAGCAGCCAACCCGGCATCCGCGCTACGCAGTATTTT. It yields the protein CTSSQPGIRATQYF.